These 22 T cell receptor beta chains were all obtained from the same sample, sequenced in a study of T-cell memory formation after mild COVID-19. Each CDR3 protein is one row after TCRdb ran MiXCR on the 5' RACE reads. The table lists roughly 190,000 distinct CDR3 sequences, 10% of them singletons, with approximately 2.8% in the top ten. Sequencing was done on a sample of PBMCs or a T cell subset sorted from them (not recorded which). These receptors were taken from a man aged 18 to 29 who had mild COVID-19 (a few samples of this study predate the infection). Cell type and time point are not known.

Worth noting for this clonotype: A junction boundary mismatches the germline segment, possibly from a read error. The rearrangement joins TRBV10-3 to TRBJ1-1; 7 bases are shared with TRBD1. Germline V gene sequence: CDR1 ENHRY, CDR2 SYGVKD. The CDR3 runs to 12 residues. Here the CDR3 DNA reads TGTGCCATCAGGCGCCAGGGGGAGGAAGCTTTATTT. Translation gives CAIRRQGEEALF.

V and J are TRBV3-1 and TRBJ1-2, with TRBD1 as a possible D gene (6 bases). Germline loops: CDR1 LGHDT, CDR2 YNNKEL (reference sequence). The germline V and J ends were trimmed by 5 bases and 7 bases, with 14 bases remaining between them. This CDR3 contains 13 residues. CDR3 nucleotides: TGTGCCAGCAGCAGTCTTGGCAGGGGTGGCTACACCTTC. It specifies CASSSLGRGGYTF.

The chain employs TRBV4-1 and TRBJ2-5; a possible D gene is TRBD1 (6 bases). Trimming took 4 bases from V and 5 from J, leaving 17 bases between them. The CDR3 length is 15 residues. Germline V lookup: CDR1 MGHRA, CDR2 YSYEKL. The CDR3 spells CASSPRRGTVETQYF. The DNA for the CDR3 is TGCGCCAGCAGCCCCCGTAGGGGGACGGTGGAGACCCAGTACTTC.

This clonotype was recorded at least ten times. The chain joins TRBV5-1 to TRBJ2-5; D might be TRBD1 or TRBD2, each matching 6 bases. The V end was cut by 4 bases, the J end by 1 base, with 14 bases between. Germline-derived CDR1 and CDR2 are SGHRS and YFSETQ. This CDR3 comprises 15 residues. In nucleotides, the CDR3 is TGCGCCAGCAGCCTGATACCGGGGGCCCAAGAGACCCAGTACTTC. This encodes CASSLIPGAQETQYF.

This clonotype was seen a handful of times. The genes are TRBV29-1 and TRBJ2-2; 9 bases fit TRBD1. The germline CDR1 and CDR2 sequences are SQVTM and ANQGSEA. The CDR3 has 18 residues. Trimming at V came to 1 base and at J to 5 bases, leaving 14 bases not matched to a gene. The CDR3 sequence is CSVEAPGTGQRRTGELFF. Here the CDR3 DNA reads TGCAGCGTTGAAGCCCCCGGGACAGGGCAAAGAAGGACCGGGGAGCTGTTTTTT.

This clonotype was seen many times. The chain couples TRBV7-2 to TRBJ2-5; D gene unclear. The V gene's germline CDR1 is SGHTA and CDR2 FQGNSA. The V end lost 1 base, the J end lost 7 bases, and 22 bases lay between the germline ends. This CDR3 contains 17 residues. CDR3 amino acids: CASSLDLNIVEHGTQYF. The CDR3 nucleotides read TGTGCCAGCAGCTTAGACCTAAATATAGTGGAACACGGGACCCAGTACTTC.

This chain's CDR3 is CASSPASAGAEQFF. The CDR3 DNA reads as TGTGCCAGCAGCCCCGCTTCGGCGGGGGCGGAGCAGTTCTTC. The chain carries TRBV7-3 and TRBJ2-1, with D possibly TRBD2 on 7 matching bases. V was clipped by 5 bases and J by 10 bases, with 18 bases between them. CDR1 SGHTA and CDR2 FQGTGA come from the germline V gene. The CDR3 loop spans 14 amino acids.

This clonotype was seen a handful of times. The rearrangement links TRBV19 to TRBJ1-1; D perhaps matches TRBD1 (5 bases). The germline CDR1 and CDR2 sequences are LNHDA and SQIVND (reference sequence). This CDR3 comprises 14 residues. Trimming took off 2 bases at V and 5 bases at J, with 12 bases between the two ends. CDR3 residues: CASSIIGGWTEAFF. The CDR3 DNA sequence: TGTGCCAGTAGTATAATCGGGGGTTGGACTGAAGCTTTCTTT. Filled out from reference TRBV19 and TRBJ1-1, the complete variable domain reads DGGITQSPKYLFRKEGQNVTLSCEQNLNHDAMYWYRQDPGQGLRLIYYSQIVNDFQKGDIAEGYSVSREKKESFPLTVTSAQKNPTAFYLCASSIIGGWTEAFFGQGTRLTVV.

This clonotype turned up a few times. This CDR3 is CASSTAGYTDTQYF. The DNA for the CDR3 is TGTGCCAGCAGCACTGCTGGCTACACAGATACGCAGTATTTT. This chain connects TRBV5-5 to TRBJ2-3; no clear D. V was trimmed by 4 bases and J by 2 bases, leaving 11 bases between them. This CDR3 is built from 14 residues. The germline V gene encodes CDR1 SGHKS and CDR2 YYEKEE (reference sequence).

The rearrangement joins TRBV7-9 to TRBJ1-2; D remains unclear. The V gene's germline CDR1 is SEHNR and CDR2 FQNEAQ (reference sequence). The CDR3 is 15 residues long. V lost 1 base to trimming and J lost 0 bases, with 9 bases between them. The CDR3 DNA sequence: TGTGCCAGCAGCTTAGGGCAGCTCTCTAACTATGGCTACACCTTC. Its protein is CASSLGQLSNYGYTF.

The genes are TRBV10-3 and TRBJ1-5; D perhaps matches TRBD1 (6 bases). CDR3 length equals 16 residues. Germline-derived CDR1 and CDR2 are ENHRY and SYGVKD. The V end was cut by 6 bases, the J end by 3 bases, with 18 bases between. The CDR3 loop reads CAIRPGDKGDNQPQHF. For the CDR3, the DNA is TGTGCCATCAGACCGGGGGACAAGGGAGACAATCAGCCCCAGCATTTT.

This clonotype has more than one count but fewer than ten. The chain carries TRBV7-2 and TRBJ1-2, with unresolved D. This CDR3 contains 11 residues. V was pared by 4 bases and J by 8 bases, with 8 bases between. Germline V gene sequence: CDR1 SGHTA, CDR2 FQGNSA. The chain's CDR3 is CASSSWVGYTF. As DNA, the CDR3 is TGTGCCAGCAGCTCTTGGGTGGGCTACACCTTC. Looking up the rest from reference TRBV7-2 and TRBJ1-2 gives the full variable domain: GAGVSQSPSNKVTEKGKDVELRCDPISGHTALYWYRQSLGQGLEFLIYFQGNSAPDKSGLPSDRFSAERTGGSVSTLTIQRTQQEDSAVYLCASSSWVGYTFGSGTRLTVV.

CDR3 sequence reads: CASSLLLGTEAFF. CDR3 nucleotide sequence: TGTGCCAGCAGCTTACTTTTGGGGACTGAAGCTTTCTTT. The chain is built from TRBV11-2 and TRBJ1-1; D remains unclear. Germline CDR1 is SGHAT and CDR2 is FQNNGV. This CDR3 comprises 13 residues. V lost 2 bases, J lost 5 bases, and 9 bases lay in between.

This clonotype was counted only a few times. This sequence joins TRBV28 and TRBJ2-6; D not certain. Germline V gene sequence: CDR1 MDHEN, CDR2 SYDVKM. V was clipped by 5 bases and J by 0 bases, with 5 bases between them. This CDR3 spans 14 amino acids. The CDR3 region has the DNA TGTGCCAGCAGTGCCTACTCTGGGGCCAACGTCCTGACTTTC. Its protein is CASSAYSGANVLTF.

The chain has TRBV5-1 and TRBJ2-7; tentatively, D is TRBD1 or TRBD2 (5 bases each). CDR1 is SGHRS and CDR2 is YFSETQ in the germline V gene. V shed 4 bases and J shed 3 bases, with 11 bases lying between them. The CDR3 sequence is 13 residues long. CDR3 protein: CASSPGDRYEQYF. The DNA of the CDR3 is TGCGCCAGCAGCCCCGGGGACCGCTACGAGCAGTACTTC.

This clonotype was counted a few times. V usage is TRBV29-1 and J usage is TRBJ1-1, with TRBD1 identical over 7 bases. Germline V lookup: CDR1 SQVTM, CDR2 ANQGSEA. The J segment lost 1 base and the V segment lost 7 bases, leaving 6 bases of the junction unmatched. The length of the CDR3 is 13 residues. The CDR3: CSGWGQPNTEAFF. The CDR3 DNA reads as TGCAGCGGCTGGGGACAGCCGAACACTGAAGCTTTCTTT.

The CDR3 reads CASSYSGGDSPLHF. In DNA, the CDR3 is TGTGCCAGCAGCTATAGTGGCGGGGACTCACCCCTCCACTTT. V and J are TRBV7-9 and TRBJ1-6; possibly TRBD1 for D (5 bases). Germline V lookup: CDR1 SEHNR, CDR2 FQNEAQ (reference sequence). This CDR3 region has 14 residues. V gave up 4 bases and J gave up 10 bases, with 14 bases separating them.

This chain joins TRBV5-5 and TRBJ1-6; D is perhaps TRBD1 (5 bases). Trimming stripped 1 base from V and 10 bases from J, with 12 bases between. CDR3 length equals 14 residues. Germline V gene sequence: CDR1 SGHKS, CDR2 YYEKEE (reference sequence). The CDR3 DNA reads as TGTGCCAGCAGCTTGTTCGGGGGTCCGTCACCCCTCCACTTT. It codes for CASSLFGGPSPLHF.

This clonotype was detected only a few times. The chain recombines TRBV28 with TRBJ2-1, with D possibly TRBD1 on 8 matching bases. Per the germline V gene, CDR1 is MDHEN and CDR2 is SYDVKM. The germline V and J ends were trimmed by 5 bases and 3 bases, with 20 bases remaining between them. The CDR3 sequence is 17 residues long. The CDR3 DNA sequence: TGTGCCAGCAGTCCCGTTACAGGGGGGGGGTACTACAATGAGCAGTTCTTC. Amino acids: CASSPVTGGGYYNEQFF. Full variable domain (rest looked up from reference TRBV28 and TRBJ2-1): DVKVTQSSRYLVKRTGEKVFLECVQDMDHENMFWYRQDPGLGLRLIYFSYDVKMKEKGDIPEGYSVSREKKERFSLILESASTNQTSMYLCASSPVTGGGYYNEQFFGPGTRLTVL.

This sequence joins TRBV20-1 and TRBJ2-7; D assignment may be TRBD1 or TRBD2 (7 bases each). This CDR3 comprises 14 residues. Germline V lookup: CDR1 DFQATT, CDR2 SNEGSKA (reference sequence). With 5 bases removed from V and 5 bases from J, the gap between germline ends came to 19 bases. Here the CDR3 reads CSAPRSGGADEQYV. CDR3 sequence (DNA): TGCAGTGCTCCGCGATCAGGGGGGGCCGACGAGCAGTACGTC.

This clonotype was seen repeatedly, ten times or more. CDR3: CASSLTGDETQYF. In nucleotides, the CDR3 is TGCGCCAGCAGCTTAACGGGGGACGAGACCCAGTACTTC. The chain couples TRBV5-1 to TRBJ2-5; D might be TRBD2 (6 bases). The CDR3 sequence is 13 residues long. V lost 2 bases, J lost 5 bases, and 10 bases lay in between. The germline V gene encodes CDR1 SGHRS and CDR2 YFSETQ.

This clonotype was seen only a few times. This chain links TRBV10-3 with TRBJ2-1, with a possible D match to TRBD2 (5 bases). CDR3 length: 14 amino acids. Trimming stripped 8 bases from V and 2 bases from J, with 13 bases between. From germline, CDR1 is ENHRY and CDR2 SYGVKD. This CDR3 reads CAIGSGGAYNEQFF. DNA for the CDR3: TGTGCCATCGGGAGTGGTGGGGCCTACAATGAGCAGTTCTTC.